A single sample is the source of the 5 T cell receptor beta chains below, sequenced in a study of tumor-infiltrating lymphocytes in primary liver carcinoma. Co-extraction yielded RNA and DNA from around 20-30 mg of unsorted bulk tissue. Starting material of 400 to 600 ng total RNA yielded TCR beta cDNA via a constant-region primer. ARM-PCR was slightly modified, and three nested multiplex PCR rounds with it gave rise to the TCR beta libraries. Forward primers for TRBV1-TRBV30 and a C-beta reverse primer served the first two PCR rounds, at roughly 10 cycles each. Using its own MiXCR run on the multiplex PCR reads, TCRdb lists one record per CDR3 protein. Of 80,000 to 100,000 distinct CDR3 sequences listed, less than 75% are singletons. Material: tumor-adjacent normal liver tissue. The receptors derive from a man in his forties with primary liver carcinoma and hepatitis B virus infection.

To note about this clonotype: This may come from a read error, since a much larger clone is one base off. This chain links TRBV10-3 with TRBJ2-5; D gene uncertain. The CDR3 spans 10 residues. The V gene's germline CDR1 is ENHRY and CDR2 SYGVKD. The ends were cut back, 8 bases at V and 2 bases at J, with 3 bases in the middle. CDR3 sequence: CAIDQETQYF. The CDR3 DNA is TGTGCCATCGATCAAGAGACCCAGTACTTC.

Of note for this clonotype: A junction end diverges from the germline sequence, so it may reflect a read error. The chain uses TRBV11-2 and TRBJ2-2; D might be TRBD2 (5 bases). The CDR3 covers 16 residues. CDR1 is SGHAT, CDR2 FQNNGV, per germline. CDR3 nucleotides: TGTGCTAGCAGCTTAGTGGTGCTAACGGGAACCGGGGAGCTGTTTTTT. Translation gives CASSLVVLTGTGELFF.

This clonotype occurred once. This chain links TRBV29-1 with TRBJ2-1, with D possibly matching TRBD2 (6 bases). Deletions cut 6 bases from V and 15 bases from J, with 30 bases between. The germline CDR1 and CDR2 sequences are SQVTM and ANQGSEA. This CDR3 contains 15 residues. CDR3 sequence reads: CSVDGEDKTETRGFF. The DNA of the CDR3 is TGCAGCGTCGATGGCGAGGACAAAACCGAGACTAGGGGGTTCTTC.

Remarks on this clonotype: A clone one base away is much larger, so this may be a read error. V is TRBV7-9 and J is TRBJ1-1; a weak D match, TRBD1 (5 bases). This CDR3 is built from 12 residues. Germline values: CDR1 SEHNR, CDR2 FQNEAQ (reference sequence). The CDR3 nucleotides read TGTCCCAGCAGCTTAGTGGCAGGGAAAGCTTTCTTT. Translated: CPSSLVAGKAFF. The entire variable domain, with the rest obtained from reference TRBV7-9 and TRBJ1-1, is as follows: DTGVSQNPRHKITKRGQNVTFRCDPISEHNRLYWYRQTLGQGPEFLTYFQNEAQLEKSRLLSDRFSAERPKGSFSTLEIQRTEQGDSAMYLCPSSLVAGKAFFGQGTRLTVV.

As regards this clonotype: This may be a read error: a much more frequent sequence differs by one nucleotide. The V and J genes are TRBV6-6 and TRBJ1-1, with a weak D call TRBD1 (5 bases). The CDR3 contains 13 residues. Germline values: CDR1 MNHNY, CDR2 SVGAGI (reference sequence). Trimming removed 5 bases from V and 5 bases from J, with 12 bases in between. The CDR3: CASSHRGETEAFF. CDR3 nucleotide sequence: TGTGCCAGCAGTCACCGAGGGGAAACTGAAGCTTTCTTT.